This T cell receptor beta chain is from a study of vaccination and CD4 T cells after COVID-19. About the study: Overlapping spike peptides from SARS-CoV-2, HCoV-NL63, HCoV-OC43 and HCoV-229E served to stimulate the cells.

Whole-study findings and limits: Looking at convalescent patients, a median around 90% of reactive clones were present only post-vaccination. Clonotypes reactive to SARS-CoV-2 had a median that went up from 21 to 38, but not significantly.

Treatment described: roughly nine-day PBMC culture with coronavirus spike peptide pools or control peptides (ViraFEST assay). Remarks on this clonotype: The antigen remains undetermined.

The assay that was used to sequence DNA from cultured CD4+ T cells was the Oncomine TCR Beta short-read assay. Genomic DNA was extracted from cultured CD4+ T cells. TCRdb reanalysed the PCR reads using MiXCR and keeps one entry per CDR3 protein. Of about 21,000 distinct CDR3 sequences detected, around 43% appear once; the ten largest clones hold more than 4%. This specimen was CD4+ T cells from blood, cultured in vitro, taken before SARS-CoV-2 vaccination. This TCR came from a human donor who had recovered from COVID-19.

CDR3 sequence reads: CASSQREGLAGGNAYEQYF. CDR3 nucleotide sequence: TGTGCCAGCAGCCAAAGGGAAGGACTAGCGGGGGGGAATGCCTACGAGCAGTACTTC. This rearrangement joins TRBV21-1 to TRBJ2-7; TRBD2 was called by the table and not checked on the DNA. TRBV21-1 is described as a pseudogene. The CDR3 is made up of 19 amino acids.